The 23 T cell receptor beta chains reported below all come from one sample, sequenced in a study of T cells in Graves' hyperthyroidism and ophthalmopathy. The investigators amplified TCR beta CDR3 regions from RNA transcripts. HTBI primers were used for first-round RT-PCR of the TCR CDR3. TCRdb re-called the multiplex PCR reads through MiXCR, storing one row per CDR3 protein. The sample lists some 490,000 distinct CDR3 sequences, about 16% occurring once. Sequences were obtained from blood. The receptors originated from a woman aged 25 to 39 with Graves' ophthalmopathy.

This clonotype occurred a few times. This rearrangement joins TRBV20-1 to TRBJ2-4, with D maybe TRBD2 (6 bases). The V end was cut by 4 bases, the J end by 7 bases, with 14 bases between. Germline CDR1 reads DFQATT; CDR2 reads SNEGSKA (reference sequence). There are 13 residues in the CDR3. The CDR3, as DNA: TGCAGTGCTATGGAGGGACCCGGGAACATTCAGTACTTC. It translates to CSAMEGPGNIQYF.

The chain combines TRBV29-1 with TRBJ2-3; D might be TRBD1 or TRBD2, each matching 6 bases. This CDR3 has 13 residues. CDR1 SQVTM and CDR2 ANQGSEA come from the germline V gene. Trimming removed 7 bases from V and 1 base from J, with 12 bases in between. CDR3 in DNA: TGCAGCGACTGGGGGGCGGGCACAGATACGCAGTATTTT. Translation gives CSDWGAGTDTQYF.

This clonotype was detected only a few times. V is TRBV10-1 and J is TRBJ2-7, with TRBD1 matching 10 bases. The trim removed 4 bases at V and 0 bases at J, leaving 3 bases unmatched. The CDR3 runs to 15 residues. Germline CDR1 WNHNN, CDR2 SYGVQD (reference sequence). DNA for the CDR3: TGCGCCAGCAGTGGACAGGGGGCCACCTCCTACGAGCAGTACTTC. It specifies CASSGQGATSYEQYF.

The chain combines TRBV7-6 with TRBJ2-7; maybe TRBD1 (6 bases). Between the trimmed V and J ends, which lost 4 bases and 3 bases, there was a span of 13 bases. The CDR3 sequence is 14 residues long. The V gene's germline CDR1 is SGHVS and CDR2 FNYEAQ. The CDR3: CASSSRQDGYEQYF. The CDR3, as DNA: TGTGCCAGCAGCTCCAGACAGGATGGCTACGAGCAGTACTTC.

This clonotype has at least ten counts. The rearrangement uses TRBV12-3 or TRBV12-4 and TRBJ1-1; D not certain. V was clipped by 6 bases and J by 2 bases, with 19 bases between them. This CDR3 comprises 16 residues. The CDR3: CASSWPVGPLNTEAFF. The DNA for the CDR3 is TGTGCCAGCAGCTGGCCTGTCGGACCGCTCAACACTGAAGCTTTCTTT.

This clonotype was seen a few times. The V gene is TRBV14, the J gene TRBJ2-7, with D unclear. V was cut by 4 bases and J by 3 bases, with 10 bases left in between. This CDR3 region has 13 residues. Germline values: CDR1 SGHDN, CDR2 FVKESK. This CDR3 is CASSPTRNYEQYF. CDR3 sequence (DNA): TGTGCCAGCAGCCCTACGAGGAACTACGAGCAGTACTTC.

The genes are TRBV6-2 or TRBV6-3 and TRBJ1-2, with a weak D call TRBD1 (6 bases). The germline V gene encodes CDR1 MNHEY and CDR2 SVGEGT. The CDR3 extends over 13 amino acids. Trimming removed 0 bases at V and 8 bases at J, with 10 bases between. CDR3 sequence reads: CASSYSAGQGYTF. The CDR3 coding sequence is TGTGCCAGCAGTTACTCGGCAGGACAGGGCTACACCTTC.

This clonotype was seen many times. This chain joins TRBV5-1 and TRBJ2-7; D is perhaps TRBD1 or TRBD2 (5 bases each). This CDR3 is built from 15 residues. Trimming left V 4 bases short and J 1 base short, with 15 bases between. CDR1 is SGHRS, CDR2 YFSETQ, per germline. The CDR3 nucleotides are TGCGCCAGCAGCAGAGGGGACGGAGGTTCCTACGAGCAGTACTTC. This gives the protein CASSRGDGGSYEQYF.

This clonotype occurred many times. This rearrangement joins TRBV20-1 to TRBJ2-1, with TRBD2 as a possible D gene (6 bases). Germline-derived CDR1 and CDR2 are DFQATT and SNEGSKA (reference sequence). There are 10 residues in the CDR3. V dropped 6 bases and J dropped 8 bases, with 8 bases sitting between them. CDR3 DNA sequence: TGCAGTGCCAGACTAGATGAGCAGTTCTTC. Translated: CSARLDEQFF.

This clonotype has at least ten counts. The CDR3 reads CASSRLSYGETQYF. CDR3 DNA sequence: TGTGCCAGCTCACGCCTCTCTTATGGGGAGACCCAGTACTTC. This sequence joins TRBV18 and TRBJ2-5; D unclear. Between the trimmed V and J ends, which lost 4 bases and 5 bases, there was a span of 14 bases. This CDR3 is 14 amino acids long. The V gene's germline CDR1 is KGHSH and CDR2 LQKENI.

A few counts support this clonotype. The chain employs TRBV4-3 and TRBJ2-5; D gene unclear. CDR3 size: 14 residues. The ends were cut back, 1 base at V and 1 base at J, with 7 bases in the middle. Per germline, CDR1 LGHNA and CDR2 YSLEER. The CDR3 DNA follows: TGCGCCAGCAGCCAAGGGCTAGGCCAAGAGACCCAGTACTTC. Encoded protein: CASSQGLGQETQYF.

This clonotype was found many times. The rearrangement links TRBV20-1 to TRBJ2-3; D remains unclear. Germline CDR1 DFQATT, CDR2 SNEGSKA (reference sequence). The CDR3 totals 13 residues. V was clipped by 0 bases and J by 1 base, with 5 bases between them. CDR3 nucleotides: TGCAGTGCTAGAGATCCTCGCACAGATACGCAGTATTTT. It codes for CSARDPRTDTQYF.

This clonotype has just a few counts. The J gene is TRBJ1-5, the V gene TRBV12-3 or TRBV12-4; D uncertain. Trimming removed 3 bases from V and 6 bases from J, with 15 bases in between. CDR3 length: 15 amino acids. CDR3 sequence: CASSFHREGSQPQHF. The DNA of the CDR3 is TGTGCCAGCAGTTTCCACCGCGAAGGAAGTCAGCCCCAGCATTTT.

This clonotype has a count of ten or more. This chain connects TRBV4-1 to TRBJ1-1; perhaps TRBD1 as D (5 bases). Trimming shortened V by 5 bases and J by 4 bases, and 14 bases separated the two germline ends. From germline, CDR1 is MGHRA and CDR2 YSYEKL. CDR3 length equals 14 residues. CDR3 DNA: TGCGCCAGCAGCGGAAGGACATCGGGCACTGAAGCTTTCTTT. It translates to CASSGRTSGTEAFF.

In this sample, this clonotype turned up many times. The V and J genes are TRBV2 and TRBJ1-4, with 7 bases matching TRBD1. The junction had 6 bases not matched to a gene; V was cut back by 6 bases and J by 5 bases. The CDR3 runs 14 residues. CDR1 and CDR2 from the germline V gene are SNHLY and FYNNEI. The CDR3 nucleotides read TGTGCCAGCAGAGAGACAGGGATAAATGAAAAACTGTTTTTT. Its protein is CASRETGINEKLFF. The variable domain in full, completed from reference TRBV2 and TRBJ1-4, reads EPEVTQTPSHQVTQMGQEVILRCVPISNHLYFYWYRQILGQKVEFLVSFYNNEISEKSEIFDDQFSVERPDGSNFTLKIRSTKLEDSAMYFCASRETGINEKLFFGSGTQLSVL.

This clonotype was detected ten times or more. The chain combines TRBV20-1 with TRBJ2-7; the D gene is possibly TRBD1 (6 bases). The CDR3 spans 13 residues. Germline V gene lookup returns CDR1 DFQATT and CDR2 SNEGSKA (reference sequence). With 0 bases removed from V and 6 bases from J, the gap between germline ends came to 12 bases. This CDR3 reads CSARENRDREQYF. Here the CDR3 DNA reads TGCAGTGCTAGAGAAAACAGGGACCGCGAGCAGTACTTC.

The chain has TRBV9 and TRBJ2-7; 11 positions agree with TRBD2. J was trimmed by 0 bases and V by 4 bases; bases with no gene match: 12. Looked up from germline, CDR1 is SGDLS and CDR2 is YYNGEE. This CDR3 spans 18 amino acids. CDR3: CASSPGLAGGKSSYEQYF. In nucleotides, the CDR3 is TGTGCCAGCAGCCCCGGGCTAGCGGGAGGCAAGAGCTCCTACGAGCAGTACTTC.

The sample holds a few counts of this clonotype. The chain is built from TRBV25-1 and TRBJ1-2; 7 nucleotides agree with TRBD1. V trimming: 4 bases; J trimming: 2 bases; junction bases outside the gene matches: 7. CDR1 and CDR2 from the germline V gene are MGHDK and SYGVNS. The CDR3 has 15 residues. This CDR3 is CASSAPGTVNYGYTF. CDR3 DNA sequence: TGTGCCAGCAGTGCTCCCGGGACAGTCAACTATGGCTACACCTTC.

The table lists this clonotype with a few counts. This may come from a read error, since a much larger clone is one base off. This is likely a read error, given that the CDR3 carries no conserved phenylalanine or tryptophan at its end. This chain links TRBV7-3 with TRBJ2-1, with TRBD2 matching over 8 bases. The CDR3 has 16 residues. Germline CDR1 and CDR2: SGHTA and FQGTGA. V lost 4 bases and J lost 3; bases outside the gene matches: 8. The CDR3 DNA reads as TGTGCCAGCAGCTCCAAACTAGCGGACCACTACAATGAGCAGTTCCTC. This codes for CASSSKLADHYNEQFL.

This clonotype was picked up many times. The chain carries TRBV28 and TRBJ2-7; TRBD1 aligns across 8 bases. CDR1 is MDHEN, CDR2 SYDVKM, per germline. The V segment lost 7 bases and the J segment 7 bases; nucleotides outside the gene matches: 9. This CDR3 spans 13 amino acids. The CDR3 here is CASTQTGAGEQYF. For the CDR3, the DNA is TGTGCCAGCACCCAGACAGGGGCGGGGGAGCAGTACTTC.

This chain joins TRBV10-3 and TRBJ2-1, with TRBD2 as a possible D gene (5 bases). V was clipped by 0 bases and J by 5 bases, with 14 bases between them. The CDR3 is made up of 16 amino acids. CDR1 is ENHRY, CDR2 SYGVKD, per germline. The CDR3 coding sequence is TGTGCCATCAGTGAGTCCTTAGCGCCTACAGACAATGAGCAGTTCTTC. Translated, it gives CAISESLAPTDNEQFF.

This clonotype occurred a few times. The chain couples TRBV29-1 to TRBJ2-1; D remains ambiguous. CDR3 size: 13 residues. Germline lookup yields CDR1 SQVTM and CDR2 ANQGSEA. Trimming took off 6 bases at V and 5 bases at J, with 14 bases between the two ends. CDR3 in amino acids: CSVQSPRDNEQFF. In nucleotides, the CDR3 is TGCAGCGTACAATCGCCTAGGGACAATGAGCAGTTCTTC.

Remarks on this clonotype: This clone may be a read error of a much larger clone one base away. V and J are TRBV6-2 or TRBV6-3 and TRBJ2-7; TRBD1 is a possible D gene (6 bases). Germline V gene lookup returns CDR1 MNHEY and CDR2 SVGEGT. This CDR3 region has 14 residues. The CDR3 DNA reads TGTGCCAGCAGTTACGGACAGTACTCCTACGAGCAGTGCTTC. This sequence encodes CASSYGQYSYEQCF.